This passage covers 18 T cell receptor beta chains from one sample sequenced in a study of blood T cell repertoires in COVID-19. Repertoires were generated with immunoSEQ multiplex PCR, while TCRdb's copy carries only in-frame clones and drops some. The table lists roughly 500,000 clones, approximately 88% of them singletons. Sequencing was performed on PBMCs or T cells enriched from blood (not recorded which). The receptors shown here come from a woman aged 40 to 49 who had recovered from COVID-19.

This chain joins TRBV28 and TRBJ2-3; tentatively, D is TRBD2 (6 bases). Trimming shortened V by 8 bases and J by 0 bases, and 18 bases separated the two germline ends. Germline CDR1 reads MDHEN; CDR2 reads SYDVKM. This CDR3 is 16 amino acids long. CDR3 region: CASSTWTGGSTDTQYF. The DNA for the CDR3 is TGTGCCAGCTCTACATGGACCGGGGGTAGCACAGATACGCAGTATTTT. Filled out from reference TRBV28 and TRBJ2-3, the complete variable domain reads DVKVTQSSRYLVKRTGEKVFLECVQDMDHENMFWYRQDPGLGLRLIYFSYDVKMKEKGDIPEGYSVSREKKERFSLILESASTNQTSMYLCASSTWTGGSTDTQYFGPGTRLTVL.

The chain is built from TRBV27 and TRBJ1-1; maybe TRBD1 (6 bases). V was clipped by 6 bases and J by 3 bases, with 23 bases between them. Germline lookup yields CDR1 MNHEY and CDR2 SMNVEV (reference sequence). This CDR3 has 17 amino acids. The CDR3 here is CASRSLPYREVDTEAFF. The CDR3 coding sequence is TGTGCCAGCAGGTCCTTACCATACAGGGAAGTCGACACTGAAGCTTTCTTT.

This chain connects TRBV14 to TRBJ1-6; TRBD1 aligns across 8 bases. The germline gives CDR1 SGHDN, CDR2 FVKESK. The trim removed 3 bases at V and 4 bases at J, leaving 11 bases unmatched. This CDR3 has 18 residues. CDR3 protein: CASSHKAGTGNYNSPLHF. The CDR3, as DNA: TGTGCCAGCAGCCACAAAGCCGGGACAGGAAATTATAATTCACCCCTCCACTTT.

The table lists this clone with a few counts. One end of the junction varies from germline; a read error may be responsible. This sequence joins TRBV2 and TRBJ1-2; 11 bases agree with TRBD1. The CDR3 sequence is 14 residues long. The germline V gene encodes CDR1 SNHLY and CDR2 FYNNEI. CDR3 DNA sequence: TGTGCCGGCAGGACAGGGGGCTTTAACTATGGCTACACCTTC. Amino acids: CAGRTGGFNYGYTF.

This rearrangement joins TRBV6-6 to TRBJ2-5; weak D call: TRBD1 (6 bases). V lost 4 bases, J lost 8 bases, and 11 bases lay in between. This CDR3 is 12 amino acids long. Germline V gives CDR1 MNHNY, CDR2 SVGAGI (reference sequence). CDR3 coding DNA: TGTGCCAGCAGTTCCCAGGGGAGAACCCAGTACTTC. Amino acids: CASSSQGRTQYF.

This sequence joins TRBV5-1 and TRBJ2-1, with D perhaps TRBD2 (6 bases). The V end was cut by 3 bases, the J end by 7 bases, with 14 bases between. Germline V gene data show CDR1 as SGHRS and CDR2 as YFSETQ. This CDR3 is built from 14 residues. For the CDR3, the DNA is TGCGCCAGCAGCTCCGGGAGTGCTAGGAATGAGCAGTTCTTC. It codes for CASSSGSARNEQFF.

V gene TRBV6-1 combines with J gene TRBJ2-5, with unresolved D. This CDR3 contains 12 residues. V was clipped by 1 base and J by 3 bases, with 3 bases between them. CDR1 is MNHNS, CDR2 SASEGT, per germline. The CDR3 protein is CASSEVKETQYF. In DNA form, the CDR3 reads TGTGCCAGCAGTGAAGTCAAAGAGACCCAGTACTTC.

The chain joins TRBV18 to TRBJ2-1; 7 positions match TRBD1. The germline gives CDR1 KGHSH, CDR2 LQKENI. The CDR3 runs to 15 residues. J lost 7 bases, V lost 3 bases, and 9 bases had no gene match. CDR3 loop: CASSPDRATGNEQFF. The CDR3 region has the DNA TGTGCCAGCTCACCCGACAGGGCTACGGGGAATGAGCAGTTCTTC.

J is TRBJ2-5 and V is TRBV5-5; TRBD2 aligns across 8 bases. Trimming took 4 bases from V and 3 from J; bases not matched to a gene: 2. Germline V gives CDR1 SGHKS, CDR2 YYEKEE (reference sequence). This CDR3 has 13 amino acids. DNA of the CDR3: TGTGCCAGCAGCCCCGGGAGGGAAGAGACCCAGTACTTC. Translating it yields CASSPGREETQYF.

This sequence joins TRBV13 and TRBJ2-7; TRBD2 might be the D (5 bases). The CDR3 is 15 residues long. The V and J ends lost 4 bases and 3 bases respectively, with 16 bases between them. From germline, CDR1 is PRHDT and CDR2 FYEKMQ (reference sequence). CDR3 nucleotide sequence: TGTGCCAGCAGCTCCCAACTAGAGGGCCACTACGAGCAGTACTTC. Encoded protein: CASSSQLEGHYEQYF.

The chain links TRBV9 to TRBJ2-3, with 7 bases fitting TRBD2. CDR3 length equals 16 residues. CDR1 is SGDLS and CDR2 is YYNGEE in the germline V gene. Trimming cost V 0 bases and J 5 bases; bases outside gene matches: 9. CDR3 nucleotide sequence: TGTGCCAGCAGCGTAGCTGCGGGAGTGGTGGGAGATACGCAGTATTTT. It is translated as CASSVAAGVVGDTQYF.

The chain employs TRBV7-9 and TRBJ1-5; 8 bases agree with TRBD1. The CDR3 is made up of 15 amino acids. V lost 5 bases and J lost 0; bases outside the gene matches: 3. The germline V gene encodes CDR1 SEHNR and CDR2 FQNEAQ (reference sequence). The CDR3 reads CASSPTGDSNQPQHF. In DNA form, the CDR3 reads TGTGCCAGCAGCCCGACAGGGGATAGCAATCAGCCCCAGCATTTT.

This clone appeared a single time. V gene TRBV11-3 combines with J gene TRBJ2-3; D ambiguous. The CDR3 sequence is 12 residues long. Trimming removed 5 bases from V and 11 bases from J, with 14 bases in between. Germline loops: CDR1 SGHNT, CDR2 YENEEA. The CDR3 here is CASSPSGQLQYF. DNA for the CDR3: TGTGCCAGCAGCCCATCTGGGCAGCTGCAGTATTTT.

This chain connects TRBV7-2 to TRBJ1-2; 10 positions match TRBD1. Germline trimming cut 4 bases from V and 5 bases from J; bases unmatched to any gene: 4. The CDR3 is made up of 14 amino acids. Germline V gene data show CDR1 as SGHTA and CDR2 as FQGNSA. As DNA, the CDR3 is TGTGCCAGCAGCTCCGGGACAGGGGAATATGGCTACACCTTC. It yields the protein CASSSGTGEYGYTF.

This clone has just one count. CDR3 residues: CASSPDRHSGANVLTF. As DNA, the CDR3 is TGTGCCAGCAGCCCTGACAGACACTCTGGGGCCAACGTCCTGACTTTC. The chain couples TRBV7-2 to TRBJ2-6, with D perhaps TRBD1 (5 bases). Germline V gene sequence: CDR1 SGHTA, CDR2 FQGNSA. The CDR3 runs 16 residues. V lost 5 bases and J 0 bases, leaving 11 bases between the germline ends.

This chain links TRBV6-5 with TRBJ1-1; D not certain. The CDR3 sequence is 13 residues long. The germline gives CDR1 MNHEY, CDR2 SVGAGI. V was shortened by 0 bases and J by 11 bases, with 13 bases between the two germline ends. Written as DNA, the CDR3 is TGTGCCAGCAGTTACTCGGAGATGGCGGTGGCTTTCTTT. Its translation: CASSYSEMAVAFF.

CDR3 protein: CASSHQTHRQEPSQETQYF. As DNA, the CDR3 is TGCGCCAGCAGCCATCAAACCCACAGACAGGAACCTTCTCAAGAGACCCAGTACTTC. The V and J genes are TRBV23-1 and TRBJ2-5; TRBD1 might be the D (6 bases). TRBV23-1 is an open reading frame whose function is uncertain. Trimming stripped 6 bases from V and 2 bases from J, with 28 bases between. The CDR3 covers 19 residues.

CDR3 in DNA: TGTGCCAGCAGCCCTACTAGCGGACATACTAGCTCCTACAATGAGCAGTTCTTC. Amino acids: CASSPTSGHTSSYNEQFF. The chain employs TRBV11-3 and TRBJ2-1, with 8 bases fitting TRBD2. The CDR3 sequence is 18 residues long. The germline gives CDR1 SGHNT, CDR2 YENEEA. With 5 bases clipped from V and 0 bases from J, the junction kept 12 bases outside the gene matches.